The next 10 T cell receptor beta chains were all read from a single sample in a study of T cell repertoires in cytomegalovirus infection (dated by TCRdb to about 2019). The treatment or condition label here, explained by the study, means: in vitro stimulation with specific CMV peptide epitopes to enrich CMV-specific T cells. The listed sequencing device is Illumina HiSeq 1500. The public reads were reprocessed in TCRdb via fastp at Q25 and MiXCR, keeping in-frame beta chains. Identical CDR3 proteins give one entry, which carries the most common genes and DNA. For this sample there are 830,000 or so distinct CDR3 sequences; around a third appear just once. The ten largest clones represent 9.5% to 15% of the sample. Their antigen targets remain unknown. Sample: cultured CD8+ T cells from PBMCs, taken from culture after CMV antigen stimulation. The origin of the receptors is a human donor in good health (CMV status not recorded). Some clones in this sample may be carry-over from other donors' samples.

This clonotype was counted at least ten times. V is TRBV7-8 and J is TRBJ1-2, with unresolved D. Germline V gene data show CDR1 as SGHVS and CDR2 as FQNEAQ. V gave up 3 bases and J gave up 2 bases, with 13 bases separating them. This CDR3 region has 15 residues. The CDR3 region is CASSFGRQPNYGYTF. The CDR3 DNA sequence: TGTGCCAGCAGCTTCGGCCGGCAGCCCAACTATGGCTACACCTTC. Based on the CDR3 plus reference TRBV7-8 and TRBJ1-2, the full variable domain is GAGVSQSPRYKVAKRGQDVALRCDPISGHVSLFWYQQALGQGPEFLTYFQNEAQLDKSGLPSDRFFAERPEGSVSTLKIQRTQQEDSAVYLCASSFGRQPNYGYTFGSGTRLTVV.

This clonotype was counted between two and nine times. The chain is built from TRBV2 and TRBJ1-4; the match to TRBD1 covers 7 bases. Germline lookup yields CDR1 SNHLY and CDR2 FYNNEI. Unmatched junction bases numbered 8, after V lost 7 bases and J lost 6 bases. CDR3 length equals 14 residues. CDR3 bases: TGTGCCAGCAAACGAACAGGGGTGGATGAAAAACTGTTTTTT. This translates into CASKRTGVDEKLFF.

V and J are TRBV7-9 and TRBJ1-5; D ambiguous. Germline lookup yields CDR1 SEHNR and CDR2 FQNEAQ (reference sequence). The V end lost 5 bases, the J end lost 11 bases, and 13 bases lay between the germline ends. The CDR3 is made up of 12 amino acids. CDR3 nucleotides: TGTGCCAGCAGCCGTCTAAGGGAAGCCCAGCATTTT. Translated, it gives CASSRLREAQHF. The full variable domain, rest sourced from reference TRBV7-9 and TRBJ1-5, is DTGVSQNPRHKITKRGQNVTFRCDPISEHNRLYWYRQTLGQGPEFLTYFQNEAQLEKSRLLSDRFSAERPKGSFSTLEIQRTEQGDSAMYLCASSRLREAQHFGDGTRLSIL.

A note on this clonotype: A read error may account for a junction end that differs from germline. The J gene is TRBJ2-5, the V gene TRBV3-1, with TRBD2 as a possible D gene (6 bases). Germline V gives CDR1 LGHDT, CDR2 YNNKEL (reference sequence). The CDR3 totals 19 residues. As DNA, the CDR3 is TGTGCCAGCAGCCAAGTCGGGGAGGCGACGGGGAGATATCAAGGGACCCAGTACTTC. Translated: CASSQVGEATGRYQGTQYF.

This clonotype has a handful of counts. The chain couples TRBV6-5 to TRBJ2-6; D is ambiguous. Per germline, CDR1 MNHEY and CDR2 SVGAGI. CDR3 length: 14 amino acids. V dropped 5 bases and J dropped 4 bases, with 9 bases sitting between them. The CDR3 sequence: CASSRAGGANVLTF. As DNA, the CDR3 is TGTGCCAGCAGTCGTGCCGGAGGGGCCAACGTCCTGACTTTC.

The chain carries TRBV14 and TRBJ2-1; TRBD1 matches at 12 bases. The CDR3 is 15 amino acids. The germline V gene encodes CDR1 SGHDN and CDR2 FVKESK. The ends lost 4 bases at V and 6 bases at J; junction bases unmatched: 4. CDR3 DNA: TGTGCCAGCAGCCCGGGACAGGGGGCCTCCAATGAGCAGTTCTTC. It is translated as CASSPGQGASNEQFF.

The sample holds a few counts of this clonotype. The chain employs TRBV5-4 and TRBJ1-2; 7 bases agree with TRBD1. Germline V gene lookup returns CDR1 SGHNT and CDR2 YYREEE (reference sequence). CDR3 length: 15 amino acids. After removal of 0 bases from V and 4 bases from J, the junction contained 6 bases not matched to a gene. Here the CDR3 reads CASSLVGGSSYGYTF. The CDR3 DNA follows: TGTGCCAGCAGCTTGGTAGGGGGCTCGAGCTATGGCTACACCTTC.

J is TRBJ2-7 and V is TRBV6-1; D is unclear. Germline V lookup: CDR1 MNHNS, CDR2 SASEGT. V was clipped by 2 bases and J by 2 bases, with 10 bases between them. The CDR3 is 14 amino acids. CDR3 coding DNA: TGTGCCAGCAGTGAAACATACAATCCCTACGAGCAGTACTTC. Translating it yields CASSETYNPYEQYF.

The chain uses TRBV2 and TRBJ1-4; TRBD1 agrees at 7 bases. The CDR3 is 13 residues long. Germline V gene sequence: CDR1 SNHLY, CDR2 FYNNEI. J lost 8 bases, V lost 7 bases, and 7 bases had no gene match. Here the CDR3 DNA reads TGTGCCAGCAATCGTAGAGGGGGCGAAAAACTGTTTTTT. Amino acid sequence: CASNRRGGEKLFF.

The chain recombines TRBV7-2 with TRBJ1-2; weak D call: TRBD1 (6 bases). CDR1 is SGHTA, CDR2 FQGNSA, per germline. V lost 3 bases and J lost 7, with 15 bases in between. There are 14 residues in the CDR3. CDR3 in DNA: TGTGCCAGCAGCTTTTTAACAGGGATGGGTGGCTACACCTTC. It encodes CASSFLTGMGGYTF.